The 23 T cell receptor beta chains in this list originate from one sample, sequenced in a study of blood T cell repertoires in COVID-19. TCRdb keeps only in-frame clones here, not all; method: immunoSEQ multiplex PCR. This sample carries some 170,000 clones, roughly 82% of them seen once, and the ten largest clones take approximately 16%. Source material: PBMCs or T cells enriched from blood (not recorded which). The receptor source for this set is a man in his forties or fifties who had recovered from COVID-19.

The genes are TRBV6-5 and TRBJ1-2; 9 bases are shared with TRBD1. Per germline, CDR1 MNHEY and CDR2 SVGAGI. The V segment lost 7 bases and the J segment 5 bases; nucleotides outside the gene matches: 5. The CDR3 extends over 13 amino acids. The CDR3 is CASKAGTGYGYTF. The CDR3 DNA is TGTGCCAGCAAAGCCGGGACAGGGTATGGCTACACCTTC.

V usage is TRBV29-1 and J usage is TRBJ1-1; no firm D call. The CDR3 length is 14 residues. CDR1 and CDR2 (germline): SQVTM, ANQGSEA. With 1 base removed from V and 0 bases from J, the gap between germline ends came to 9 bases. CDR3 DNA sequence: TGCAGCGTTGAAGGGTCCGGGATGAACACTGAAGCTTTCTTT. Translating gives CSVEGSGMNTEAFF.

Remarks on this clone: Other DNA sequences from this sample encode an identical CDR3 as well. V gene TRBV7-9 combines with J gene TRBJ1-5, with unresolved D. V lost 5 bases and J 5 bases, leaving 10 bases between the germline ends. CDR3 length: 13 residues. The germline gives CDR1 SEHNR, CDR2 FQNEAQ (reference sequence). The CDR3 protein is CASSLTGDQPQHF. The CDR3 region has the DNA TGTGCCAGCAGCCTGACCGGGGATCAGCCCCAGCATTTT.

The DNA of the CDR3 is TGTGCCAGCAGTGAAGCCGGCGCGGGAGGGAATGGCTACACCTTC. This translates into CASSEAGAGGNGYTF. The chain joins TRBV6-4 to TRBJ1-2, with D unresolved. Looked up from germline, CDR1 is MRHNA and CDR2 is SNTAGT. V was clipped by 3 bases and J by 6 bases, with 17 bases between them. CDR3 size: 15 residues.

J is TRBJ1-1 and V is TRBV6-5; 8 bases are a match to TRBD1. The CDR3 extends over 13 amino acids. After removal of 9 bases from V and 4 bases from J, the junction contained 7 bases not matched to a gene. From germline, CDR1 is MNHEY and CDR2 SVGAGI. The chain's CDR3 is CASSPGGGTEAFF. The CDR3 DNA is TGTGCCAGTTCTCCAGGGGGCGGCACTGAAGCTTTCTTT.

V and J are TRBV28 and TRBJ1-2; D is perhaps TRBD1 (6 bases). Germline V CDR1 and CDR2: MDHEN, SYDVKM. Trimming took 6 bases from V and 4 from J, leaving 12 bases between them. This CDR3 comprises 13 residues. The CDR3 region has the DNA TGTGCCAGCAGGTCCGGGACATTCTATGGCTACACCTTC. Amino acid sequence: CASRSGTFYGYTF.

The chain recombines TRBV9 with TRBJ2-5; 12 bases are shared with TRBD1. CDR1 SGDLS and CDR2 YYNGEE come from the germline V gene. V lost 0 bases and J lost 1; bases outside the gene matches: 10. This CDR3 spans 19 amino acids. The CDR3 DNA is TGTGCCAGCAGCGTAGCTGGGACAGGGGGCATTGGGATCCAAGAGACCCAGTACTTC. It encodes CASSVAGTGGIGIQETQYF.

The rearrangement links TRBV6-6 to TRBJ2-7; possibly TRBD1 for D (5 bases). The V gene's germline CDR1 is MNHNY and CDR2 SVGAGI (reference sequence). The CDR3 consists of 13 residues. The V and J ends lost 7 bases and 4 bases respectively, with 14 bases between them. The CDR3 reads CASTYAGSYEQYF. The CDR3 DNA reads TGTGCCAGCACTTATGCAGGGTCATACGAGCAGTACTTC.

Here the CDR3 reads CASSQTGTANEKLFF. In DNA, the CDR3 is TGCGCCAGCAGCCAGACAGGGACAGCTAATGAAAAACTGTTTTTT. The V gene is TRBV4-1, the J gene TRBJ1-4; 7 bases agree with TRBD1. Germline V gene sequence: CDR1 MGHRA, CDR2 YSYEKL. The CDR3 contains 15 residues. The J segment lost 3 bases and the V segment lost 3 bases, leaving 4 bases of the junction unmatched.

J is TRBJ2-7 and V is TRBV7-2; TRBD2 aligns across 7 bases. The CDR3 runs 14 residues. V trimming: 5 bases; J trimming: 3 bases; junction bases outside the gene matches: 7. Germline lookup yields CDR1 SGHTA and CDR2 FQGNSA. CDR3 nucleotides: TGTGCCAGCAGCGCTCATCGGGGGGTCTACGAGCAGTACTTC. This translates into CASSAHRGVYEQYF. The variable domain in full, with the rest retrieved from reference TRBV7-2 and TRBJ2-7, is GAGVSQSPSNKVTEKGKDVELRCDPISGHTALYWYRQSLGQGLEFLIYFQGNSAPDKSGLPSDRFSAERTGGSVSTLTIQRTQQEDSAVYLCASSAHRGVYEQYFGPGTRLTVT.

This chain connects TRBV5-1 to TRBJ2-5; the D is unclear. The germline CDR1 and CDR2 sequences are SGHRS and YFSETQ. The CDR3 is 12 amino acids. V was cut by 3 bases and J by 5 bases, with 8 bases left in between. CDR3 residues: CASSWSMETQYF. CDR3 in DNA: TGCGCCAGCAGCTGGAGTATGGAGACCCAGTACTTC.

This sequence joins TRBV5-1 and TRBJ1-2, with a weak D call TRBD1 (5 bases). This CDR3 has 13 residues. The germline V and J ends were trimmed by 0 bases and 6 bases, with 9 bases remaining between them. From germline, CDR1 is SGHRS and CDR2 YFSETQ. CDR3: CASSLEGADGYTF. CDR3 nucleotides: TGCGCCAGCAGCTTGGAAGGGGCCGATGGCTACACCTTC.

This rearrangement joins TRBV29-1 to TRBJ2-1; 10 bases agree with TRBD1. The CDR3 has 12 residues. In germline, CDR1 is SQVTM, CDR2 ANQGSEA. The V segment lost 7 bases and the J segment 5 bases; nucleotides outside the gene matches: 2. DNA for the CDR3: TGCAGCGGGGGGACAGGGGACAATGAGCAGTTCTTC. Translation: CSGGTGDNEQFF.

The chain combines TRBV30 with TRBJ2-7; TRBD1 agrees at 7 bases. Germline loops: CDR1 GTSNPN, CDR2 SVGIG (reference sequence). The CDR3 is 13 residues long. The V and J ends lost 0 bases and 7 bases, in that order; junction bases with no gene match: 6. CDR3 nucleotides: TGTGCCTGGAGTGTAGGTAGGGGGCAAGAGCAGTACTTC. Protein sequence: CAWSVGRGQEQYF.

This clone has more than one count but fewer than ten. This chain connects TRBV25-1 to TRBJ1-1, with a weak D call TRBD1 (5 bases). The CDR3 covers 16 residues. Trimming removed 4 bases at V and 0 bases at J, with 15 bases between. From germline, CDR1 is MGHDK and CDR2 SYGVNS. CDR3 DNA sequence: TGTGCCAGCAGTGCCCTGGGGGGGAGTCTGAACACTGAAGCTTTCTTT. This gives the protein CASSALGGSLNTEAFF.

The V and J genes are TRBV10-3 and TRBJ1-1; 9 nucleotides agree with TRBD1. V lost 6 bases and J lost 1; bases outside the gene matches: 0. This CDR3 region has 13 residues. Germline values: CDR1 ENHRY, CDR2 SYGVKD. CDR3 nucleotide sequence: TGTGCCATCAGGGACAGGGGGAACACTGAAGCTTTCTTT. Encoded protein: CAIRDRGNTEAFF.

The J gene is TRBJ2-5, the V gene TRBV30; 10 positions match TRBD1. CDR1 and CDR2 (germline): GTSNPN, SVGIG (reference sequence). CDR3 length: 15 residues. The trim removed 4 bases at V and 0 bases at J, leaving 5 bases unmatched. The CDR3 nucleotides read TGTGCCTGGACCTCCGGGACAGGGGACCAAGAGACCCAGTACTTC. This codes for CAWTSGTGDQETQYF.

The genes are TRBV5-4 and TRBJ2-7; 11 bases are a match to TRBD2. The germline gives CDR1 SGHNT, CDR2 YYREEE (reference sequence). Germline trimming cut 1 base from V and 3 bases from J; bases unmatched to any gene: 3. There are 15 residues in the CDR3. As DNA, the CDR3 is TGTGCCAGCAGCTTGTTTAGCGGGGGGGACTACGAGCAGTACTTC. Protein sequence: CASSLFSGGDYEQYF.

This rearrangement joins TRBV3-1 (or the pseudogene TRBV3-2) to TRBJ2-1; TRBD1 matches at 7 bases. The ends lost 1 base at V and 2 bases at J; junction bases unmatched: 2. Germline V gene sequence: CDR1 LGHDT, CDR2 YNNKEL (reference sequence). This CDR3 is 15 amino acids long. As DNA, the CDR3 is TGTGCCAGCAGCCAAGTTCAGGGGGCCTACAATGAGCAGTTCTTC. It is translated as CASSQVQGAYNEQFF.

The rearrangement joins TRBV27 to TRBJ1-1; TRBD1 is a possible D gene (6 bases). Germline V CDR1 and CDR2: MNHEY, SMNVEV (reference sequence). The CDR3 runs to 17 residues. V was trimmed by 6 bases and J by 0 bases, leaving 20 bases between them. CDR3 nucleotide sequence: TGTGCCAGCAGCCACCTACAAAAGGGGGGGCTGAACACTGAAGCTTTCTTT. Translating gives CASSHLQKGGLNTEAFF.

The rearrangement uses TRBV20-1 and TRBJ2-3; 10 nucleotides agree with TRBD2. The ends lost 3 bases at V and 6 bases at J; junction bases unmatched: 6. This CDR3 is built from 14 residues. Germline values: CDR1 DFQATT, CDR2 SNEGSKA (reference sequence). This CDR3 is CSASQRGGLDTQYF. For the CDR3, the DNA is TGCAGTGCTAGTCAGCGGGGGGGTTTGGATACGCAGTATTTT.

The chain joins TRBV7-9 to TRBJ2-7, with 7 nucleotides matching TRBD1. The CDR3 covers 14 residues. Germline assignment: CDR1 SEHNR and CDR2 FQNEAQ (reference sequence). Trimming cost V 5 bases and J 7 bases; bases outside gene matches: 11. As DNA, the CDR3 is TGTGCCAGCAGCGAGGGACAGTCGAGGCTGGAGCAGTACTTC. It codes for CASSEGQSRLEQYF.

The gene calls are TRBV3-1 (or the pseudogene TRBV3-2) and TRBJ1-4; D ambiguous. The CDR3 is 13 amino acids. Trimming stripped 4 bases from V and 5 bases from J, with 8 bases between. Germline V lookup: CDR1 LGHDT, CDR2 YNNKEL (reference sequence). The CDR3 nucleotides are TGTGCCAGCAGCCCCCAGAGGAATGAAAAACTGTTTTTT. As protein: CASSPQRNEKLFF.